These 17 T cell receptor beta chains came from one sample sequenced in a study of CD8 T cells in ankylosing spondylitis. TCRdb re-derived calls from the 5' RACE reads in MiXCR, one entry per CDR3 protein. The repertoire has about 500,000 distinct CDR3 sequences, 9.5% to 15% of them found once; the top ten carry about 6.5%. The antigens for these receptors are not known. Regarding the study as a whole: A TCR beta motif of eight highly homologous variants appeared characteristic of ankylosing spondylitis blood.

Sequencing was performed on blood, either unsorted or a sorted T cell fraction (not recorded which). The receptors shown here come from a male donor with ankylosing spondylitis.

The chain has TRBV5-5 and TRBJ2-7; D is possibly TRBD2 (5 bases). The CDR3 spans 15 residues. V was trimmed by 0 bases and J by 1 base, leaving 11 bases between them. Germline loops: CDR1 SGHKS, CDR2 YYEKEE (reference sequence). CDR3 DNA: TGTGCCAGCAGCTTGGTAAGGGAGTCTTCCTACGAGCAGTACTTC. As protein: CASSLVRESSYEQYF.

The chain recombines TRBV5-4 with TRBJ1-1; 8 bases are a match to TRBD1. This CDR3 spans 15 amino acids. Germline CDR1 and CDR2: SGHNT and YYREEE (reference sequence). V shed 2 bases, J shed 1 base, and the junction held 4 bases outside the gene matches. The CDR3 DNA sequence: TGTGCCAGCAGCTTTTTTGACAGGGGGAACACTGAAGCTTTCTTT. Its translation is CASSFFDRGNTEAFF.

This clonotype was counted many times. V usage is TRBV5-1 and J usage is TRBJ2-1; D is ambiguous. This CDR3 has 16 amino acids. Germline V gene sequence: CDR1 SGHRS, CDR2 YFSETQ. V was clipped by 0 bases and J by 7 bases, with 17 bases between them. CDR3 residues: CASSLVLVTGENEQFF. The DNA for the CDR3 is TGCGCCAGCAGCTTGGTTCTGGTTACGGGCGAGAATGAGCAGTTCTTC.

The chain uses TRBV20-1 and TRBJ2-7, with 8 bases aligning to TRBD1. J gave up 3 bases and V 8 bases, and 9 bases lay outside the gene matches. Germline V gives CDR1 DFQATT, CDR2 SNEGSKA (reference sequence). The CDR3 is made up of 13 amino acids. CDR3 DNA sequence: TGCAGTCCTAAGACAGGGACAGGCTACGAGCAGTACTTC. Amino acids: CSPKTGTGYEQYF.

This clonotype came up a few times. V usage is TRBV7-2 and J usage is TRBJ2-1, with 9 positions matching TRBD1. Germline assignment: CDR1 SGHTA and CDR2 FQGNSA. The CDR3 sequence is 15 residues long. J gave up 8 bases and V 5 bases, and 10 bases lay outside the gene matches. The CDR3 spells CASSQGQGTLHEQFF. CDR3 bases: TGTGCCAGCAGCCAGGGACAGGGTACCCTTCATGAGCAGTTCTTC.

This chain links TRBV12-3 or TRBV12-4 with TRBJ2-2; 8 nucleotides line up with TRBD2. The V segment lost 6 bases and the J segment 6 bases; nucleotides outside the gene matches: 3. This CDR3 region has 13 residues. The CDR3 DNA is TGTGCCAGCAGACAGACTAGCGCCGGGGAGCTGTTTTTT. Translated, it gives CASRQTSAGELFF.

This clonotype has only a few counts. This chain links TRBV5-1 with TRBJ1-5; D gene ambiguous. Germline CDR1 is SGHRS and CDR2 is YFSETQ. Deletions cut 0 bases from V and 4 bases from J, with 8 bases between. The CDR3 consists of 14 residues. The CDR3 sequence is CASSLDPTNQPQHF. CDR3 nucleotide sequence: TGCGCCAGCAGCTTGGATCCAACTAATCAGCCCCAGCATTTT. The full variable domain, its missing parts supplied by reference TRBV5-1 and TRBJ1-5, is KAGVTQTPRYLIKTRGQQVTLSCSPISGHRSVSWYQQTPGQGLQFLFEYFSETQRNKGNFPGRFSGRQFSNSRSEMNVSTLELGDSALYLCASSLDPTNQPQHFGDGTRLSIL.

This clonotype was seen ten or more times. The chain links TRBV3-1 to TRBJ2-7; no clear D. The germline V and J ends were trimmed by 7 bases and 1 base, with 20 bases remaining between them. The CDR3 length is 16 residues. Germline V CDR1 and CDR2: LGHDT, YNNKEL (reference sequence). The CDR3 DNA sequence: TGTGCCAGCATCCGAATATCCGAGGATTTATCCTACGAGCAGTACGTC. Translation gives CASIRISEDLSYEQYV.

Many counts were recorded for this clonotype. The chain links TRBV12-3 or TRBV12-4 to TRBJ2-1; D gene ambiguous. V was trimmed by 8 bases and J by 6 bases, leaving 11 bases between them. The CDR3 is 12 residues long. CDR3 amino acids: CASGPPGNEQFF. In nucleotides, the CDR3 is TGTGCCAGCGGTCCTCCCGGCAATGAGCAGTTCTTC.

This clonotype turned up a few times. One junction end does not reproduce the germline sequence, and a read error may be involved. This rearrangement joins TRBV24-1 to TRBJ1-2; D may be TRBD1 (5 bases). This CDR3 comprises 12 residues. In germline, CDR1 is KGHDR, CDR2 SFDVKD. CDR3: CATSVGTYDYTF. The CDR3 DNA reads TGTGCCACCAGTGTGGGGACGTATGACTACACCTTC.

The genes are TRBV5-1 and TRBJ2-2; D gene uncertain. This CDR3 has 13 residues. The V gene lost 7 bases and the J gene lost 2 bases, with 9 bases spanning the gap. CDR1 SGHRS and CDR2 YFSETQ come from the germline V gene. The CDR3 DNA is TGCGCCAGCGGTCGGGCCAACACCGGGGAGCTGTTTTTT. Translating gives CASGRANTGELFF. Filled out from reference TRBV5-1 and TRBJ2-2, the complete variable domain reads KAGVTQTPRYLIKTRGQQVTLSCSPISGHRSVSWYQQTPGQGLQFLFEYFSETQRNKGNFPGRFSGRQFSNSRSEMNVSTLELGDSALYLCASGRANTGELFFGEGSRLTVL.

This clonotype has a handful of counts. The rearrangement uses TRBV24-1 and TRBJ2-7, with D possibly being TRBD1 (6 bases). CDR3 length: 15 amino acids. From germline, CDR1 is KGHDR and CDR2 SFDVKD. The ends were cut back, 4 bases at V and 2 bases at J, with 14 bases in the middle. The CDR3: CATSDPGHRPYEQYF. In nucleotides, the CDR3 is TGTGCCACCAGTGACCCGGGACACCGACCCTACGAGCAGTACTTC.

This clonotype was found a few times. The rearrangement uses TRBV6-2 or TRBV6-3 and TRBJ2-7; TRBD2 matches 8 bases. Germline V CDR1 and CDR2: MNHEY, SVGEGT. This CDR3 spans 14 amino acids. Trimming removed 2 bases from V and 3 bases from J; junction bases left unmatched: 3. The CDR3 spells CASSYGAGGYEQYF. For the CDR3, the DNA is TGTGCCAGCAGTTACGGGGCGGGAGGCTACGAGCAGTACTTC.

CDR3 DNA sequence: TGTGCCAGCAGTCGATACGGGACAGCCCCTTTCTTC. Translating it yields CASSRYGTAPFF. The rearrangement uses TRBV28 and TRBJ2-1; 7 positions match TRBD1. This CDR3 comprises 12 residues. Germline CDR1 is MDHEN and CDR2 is SYDVKM. V shed 5 bases and J 16 bases; nucleotides not matched to a gene: 11.

The chain carries TRBV15 and TRBJ2-1; D ambiguous. The V and J ends lost 8 bases and 7 bases respectively, with 15 bases between them. This CDR3 comprises 13 residues. The V gene's germline CDR1 is LNHNV and CDR2 YYDKDF (reference sequence). The CDR3: CATPPAGNNEQFF. DNA for the CDR3: TGTGCCACCCCCCCGGCAGGAAATAATGAGCAGTTCTTC.

The chain recombines TRBV3-1 with TRBJ2-5; D possibly uses TRBD1 or TRBD2 (5 bases each). In germline, CDR1 is LGHDT, CDR2 YNNKEL (reference sequence). The CDR3 is 13 amino acids. The V end was cut by 2 bases, the J end by 7 bases, with 11 bases between. In DNA form, the CDR3 reads TGTGCCAGCAGCCAAAGGGACCGACGGACCCAGTACTTC. It specifies CASSQRDRRTQYF.

This clonotype was detected a few times. The chain links TRBV5-1 to TRBJ2-2; no definite D call. The CDR3 has 13 residues. Trimming cost V 7 bases and J 4 bases, with 11 bases left between them. Germline values: CDR1 SGHRS, CDR2 YFSETQ. As DNA, the CDR3 is TGCGCCAGCTCGGTCGAAGGCACCGGGGAGCTGTTTTTT. Its translation: CASSVEGTGELFF.